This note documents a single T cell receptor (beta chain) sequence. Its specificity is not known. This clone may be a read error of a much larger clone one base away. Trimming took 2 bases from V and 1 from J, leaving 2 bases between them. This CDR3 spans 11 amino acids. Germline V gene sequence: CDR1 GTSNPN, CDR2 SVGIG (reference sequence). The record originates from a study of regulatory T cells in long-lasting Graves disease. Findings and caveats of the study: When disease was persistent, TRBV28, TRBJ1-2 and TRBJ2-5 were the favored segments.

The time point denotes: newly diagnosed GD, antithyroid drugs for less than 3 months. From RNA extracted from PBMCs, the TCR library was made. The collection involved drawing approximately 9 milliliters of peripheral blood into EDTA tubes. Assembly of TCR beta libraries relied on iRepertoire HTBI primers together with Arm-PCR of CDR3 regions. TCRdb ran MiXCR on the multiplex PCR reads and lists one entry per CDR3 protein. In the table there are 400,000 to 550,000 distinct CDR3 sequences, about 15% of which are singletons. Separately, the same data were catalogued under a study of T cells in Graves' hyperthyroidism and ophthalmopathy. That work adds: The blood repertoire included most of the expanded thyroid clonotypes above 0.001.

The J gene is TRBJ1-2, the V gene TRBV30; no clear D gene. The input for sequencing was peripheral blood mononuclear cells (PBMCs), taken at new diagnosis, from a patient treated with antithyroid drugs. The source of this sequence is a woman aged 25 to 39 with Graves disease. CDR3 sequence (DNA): TGTGCCTGGAGTAATAACTATGGCTACACCTTC. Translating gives CAWSNNYGYTF.